The 7 T cell receptor beta chains in this list originate from one sample, sequenced in a study of cytomegalovirus exposure and HLA in healthy donors. Use of 60 Vbeta and 13 Jbeta primers characterized the PCR. Produced via immunoSEQ multiplex PCR; TCRdb's table is partial and in-frame only. The data show 150,000 to 200,000 clones, just over 75% seen once. Sequenced sample: PBMCs. The origin of the receptors is a woman aged 25 to 39 in good health and CMV-seropositive.

The gene calls are TRBV27 and TRBJ1-5, with 7 bases identical to TRBD1. The V segment lost 3 bases and the J segment 5 bases; nucleotides outside the gene matches: 7. The CDR3 totals 15 residues. From germline, CDR1 is MNHEY and CDR2 SMNVEV (reference sequence). CDR3 coding DNA: TGTGCCAGCAGTTTTATAGGAGACAGGGATCAGCCCCAGCATTTT. Residues: CASSFIGDRDQPQHF.

The chain employs TRBV27 and TRBJ1-1; 7 bases agree with TRBD1. The CDR3 covers 16 residues. V lost 5 bases to trimming and J lost 1 base; unmatched junction nucleotides: 10. CDR1 is MNHEY, CDR2 SMNVEV, per germline (reference sequence). The chain's CDR3 is CASSTQRQGWNTEAFF. In nucleotides, the CDR3 is TGTGCCAGCAGTACCCAGCGACAGGGCTGGAACACTGAAGCTTTCTTT.

This clone came up once. The rearrangement uses TRBV27 and TRBJ2-7; 7 bases agree with TRBD1. With 2 bases clipped from V and 4 bases from J, the junction kept 8 bases outside the gene matches. The CDR3 runs 15 residues. Germline V gene data show CDR1 as MNHEY and CDR2 as SMNVEV (reference sequence). DNA of the CDR3: TGTGCCAGCAGTTTAGGGAAGGGGGCTACGTACGAGCAGTACTTC. This sequence encodes CASSLGKGATYEQYF.

The genes are TRBV5-4 and TRBJ2-1; 10 nucleotides align to TRBD2. CDR3 length equals 16 residues. Germline loops: CDR1 SGHNT, CDR2 YYREEE (reference sequence). The ends lost 4 bases at V and 2 bases at J; junction bases unmatched: 6. The CDR3 region is CASSPGTSVAYNEQFF. The CDR3 nucleotides are TGTGCCAGCAGCCCCGGGACTAGCGTTGCCTACAATGAGCAGTTCTTC. Based on the CDR3 plus reference TRBV5-4 and TRBJ2-1, the full variable domain is ETGVTQSPTHLIKTRGQQVTLRCSSQSGHNTVSWYQQALGQGPQFIFQYYREEENGRGNFPPRFSGLQFPNYSSELNVNALELDDSALYLCASSPGTSVAYNEQFFGPGTRLTVL.

The V and J genes are TRBV7-2 and TRBJ2-7; possible D gene TRBD2, 7 bases. Germline V gene lookup returns CDR1 SGHTA and CDR2 FQGNSA. CDR3 length equals 16 residues. V shed 4 bases and J shed 0 bases, with 16 bases lying between them. CDR3 region: CASSWAGAANSYEQYF. The CDR3 coding sequence is TGTGCCAGCAGCTGGGCGGGGGCGGCAAACTCCTACGAGCAGTACTTC.

The V gene is TRBV27, the J gene TRBJ1-1; 8 nucleotides match TRBD1. Unmatched junction bases numbered 10, after V lost 4 bases and J lost 3 bases. Germline V CDR1 and CDR2: MNHEY, SMNVEV (reference sequence). This CDR3 has 16 amino acids. The CDR3 coding sequence is TGTGCCAGCAGTTCCTACCCCGACAGGGGATACACTGAAGCTTTCTTT. It codes for CASSSYPDRGYTEAFF.

This chain connects TRBV7-2 to TRBJ2-7; 8 nucleotides align to TRBD2. The junction had 14 bases not matched to a gene; V was cut back by 7 bases and J by 3 bases. Looked up from germline, CDR1 is SGHTA and CDR2 is FQGNSA. This CDR3 is 16 amino acids long. The CDR3 nucleotides are TGTGCCAGCACCCTAGGGGGACTAGAGGCTGGCTACGAGCAGTACTTC. It codes for CASTLGGLEAGYEQYF.